This paragraph reports one TCR beta chain. CDR3 size: 15 residues. Deletions cut 1 base from V and 4 bases from J, with 11 bases between. The V gene's germline CDR1 is KGHDR and CDR2 SFDVKD. These data are taken from a study of blood T cell repertoires in COVID-19. For the study at large: Researchers got acute and convalescent COVID-19 samples from the United States, Italy and Spain. In each case, the material was cDNA or gDNA derived from T cells, B-cell-depleted T cells, or PBMCs.

In the study's own analysis: Reference gene primer amplification gave estimated nucleated cell counts. Libraries were prepared by immunoSEQ multiplex PCR; TCRdb keeps only in-frame clonotypes and omits some of them. The V and J calls and the clone size are those of that table, but D and trimming were determined from the DNA. This table holds about 190,000 clones, about 77% found once. The sample consisted of peripheral blood. The chain is built from TRBV24-1 and TRBJ2-3; D may be TRBD1 (5 bases). This sequence was found in a woman of 80 years or more with active or convalescent COVID-19. The CDR3 DNA is TGTGCCACCAGTGATTTAAGGGGCGCGTCAGATACGCAGTATTTT. As protein: CATSDLRGASDTQYF.